This T cell receptor beta chain was identified in a study of CD8 T cells in ankylosing spondylitis. Scientists made TCR beta libraries using quantitative 5'-RACE with molecular barcodes. TCRdb called the 5' RACE reads again in MiXCR, with one record for every CDR3 protein. This table holds a few hundred thousand distinct CDR3 sequences, roughly 13% found once. The germline V gene has CDR1 MNHEY and CDR2 SMNVEV (reference sequence). The CDR3 sequence is 14 residues long. The V gene end was trimmed by 8 bases and the J gene end by 6 bases; junction bases not matched to a gene: 7. Ten or more counts support this clonotype. The antigen is not known. Broader study findings: Significant enrichment of disease-linked clones was reported in matched ankylosing spondylitis synovial fluid. A motif in TCR beta, a set of under ten highly homologous variants, appeared characteristic of ankylosing spondylitis blood. In synovial fluid and blood from reactive arthritis, some motif variants were previously reported.

The TCR originated in a male donor with ankylosing spondylitis. Sequencing was done on a sample of blood, either unsorted or a sorted T cell fraction (not recorded which). The chain has TRBV27 and TRBJ2-7; 13 nucleotides line up with TRBD2. Here the CDR3 DNA reads TGTGCCAGCGGACTAGCGGGAGCTTTGAGCGAGCAGTACGTC. The encoded protein is CASGLAGALSEQYV.